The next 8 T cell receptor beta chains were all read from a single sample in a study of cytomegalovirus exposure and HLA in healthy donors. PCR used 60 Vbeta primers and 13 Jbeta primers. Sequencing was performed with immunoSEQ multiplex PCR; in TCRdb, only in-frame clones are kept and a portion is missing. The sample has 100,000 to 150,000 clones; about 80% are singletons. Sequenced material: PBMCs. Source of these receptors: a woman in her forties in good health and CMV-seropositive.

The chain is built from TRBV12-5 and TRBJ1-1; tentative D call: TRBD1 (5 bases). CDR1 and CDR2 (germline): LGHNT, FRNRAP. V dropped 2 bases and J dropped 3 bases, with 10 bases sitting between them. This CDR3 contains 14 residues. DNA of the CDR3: TGTGCTAGTGGTTTGTGGATGGGGCACACTGAAGCTTTCTTT. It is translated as CASGLWMGHTEAFF. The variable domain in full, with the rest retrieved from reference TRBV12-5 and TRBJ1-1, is DARVTQTPRHKVTEMGQEVTMRCQPILGHNTVFWYRQTMMQGLELLAYFRNRAPLDDSGMPKDRFSAEMPDATLATLKIQPSEPRDSAVYFCASGLWMGHTEAFFGQGTRLTVV.

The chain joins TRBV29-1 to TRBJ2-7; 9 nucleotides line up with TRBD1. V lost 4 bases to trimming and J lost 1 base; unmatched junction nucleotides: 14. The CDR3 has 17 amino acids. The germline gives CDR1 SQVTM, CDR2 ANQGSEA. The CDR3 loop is CSVVNHNSGQGSYEQYF. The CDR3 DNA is TGCAGCGTTGTCAACCATAATAGCGGACAGGGGTCCTACGAGCAGTACTTC.

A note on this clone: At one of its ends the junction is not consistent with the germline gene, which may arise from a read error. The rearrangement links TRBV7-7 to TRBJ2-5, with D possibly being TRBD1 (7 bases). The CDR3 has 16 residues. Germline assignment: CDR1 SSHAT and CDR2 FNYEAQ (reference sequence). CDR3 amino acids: CASSPWGDRNQETQYF. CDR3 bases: TGTGCTAGCAGCCCATGGGGGGACAGAAATCAAGAGACCCAGTACTTC.

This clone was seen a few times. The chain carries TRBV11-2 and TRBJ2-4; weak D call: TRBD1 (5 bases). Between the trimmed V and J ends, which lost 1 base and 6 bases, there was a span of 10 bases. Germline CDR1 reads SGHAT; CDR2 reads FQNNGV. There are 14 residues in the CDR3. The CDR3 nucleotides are TGTGCCAGCAGCTTAGCAGGGCACCCAAACATTCAGTACTTC. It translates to CASSLAGHPNIQYF.

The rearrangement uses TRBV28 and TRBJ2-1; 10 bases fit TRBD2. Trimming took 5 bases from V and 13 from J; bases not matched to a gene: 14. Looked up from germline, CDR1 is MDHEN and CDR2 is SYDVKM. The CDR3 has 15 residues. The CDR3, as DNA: TGTGCCAGCAGTCCTACCGGGACTAGCGCCATCCTTCAGTTCTTC. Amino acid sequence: CASSPTGTSAILQFF.

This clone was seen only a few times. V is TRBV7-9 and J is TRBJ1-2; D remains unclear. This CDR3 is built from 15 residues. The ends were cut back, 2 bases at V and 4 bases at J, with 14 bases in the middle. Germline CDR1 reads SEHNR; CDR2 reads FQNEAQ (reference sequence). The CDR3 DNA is TGTGCCAGCAGCTTAAGCTCCAGGATATCCTATGGCTACACCTTC. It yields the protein CASSLSSRISYGYTF.

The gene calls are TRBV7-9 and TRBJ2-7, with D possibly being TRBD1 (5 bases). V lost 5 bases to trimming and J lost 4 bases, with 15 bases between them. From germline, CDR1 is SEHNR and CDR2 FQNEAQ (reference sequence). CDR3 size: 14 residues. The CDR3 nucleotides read TGTGCCAGCAGCCCCACGGCAGGGATGTACGAGCAGTACTTC. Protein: CASSPTAGMYEQYF.

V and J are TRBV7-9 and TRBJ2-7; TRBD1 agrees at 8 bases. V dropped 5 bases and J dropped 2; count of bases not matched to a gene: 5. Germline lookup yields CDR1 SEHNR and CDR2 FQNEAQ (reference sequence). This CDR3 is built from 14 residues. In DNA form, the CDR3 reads TGTGCCAGCAGCCTTACAGGGGGGACCTACGAGCAGTACTTC. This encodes CASSLTGGTYEQYF. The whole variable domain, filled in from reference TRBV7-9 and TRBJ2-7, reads DTGVSQNPRHKITKRGQNVTFRCDPISEHNRLYWYRQTLGQGPEFLTYFQNEAQLEKSRLLSDRFSAERPKGSFSTLEIQRTEQGDSAMYLCASSLTGGTYEQYFGPGTRLTVT.